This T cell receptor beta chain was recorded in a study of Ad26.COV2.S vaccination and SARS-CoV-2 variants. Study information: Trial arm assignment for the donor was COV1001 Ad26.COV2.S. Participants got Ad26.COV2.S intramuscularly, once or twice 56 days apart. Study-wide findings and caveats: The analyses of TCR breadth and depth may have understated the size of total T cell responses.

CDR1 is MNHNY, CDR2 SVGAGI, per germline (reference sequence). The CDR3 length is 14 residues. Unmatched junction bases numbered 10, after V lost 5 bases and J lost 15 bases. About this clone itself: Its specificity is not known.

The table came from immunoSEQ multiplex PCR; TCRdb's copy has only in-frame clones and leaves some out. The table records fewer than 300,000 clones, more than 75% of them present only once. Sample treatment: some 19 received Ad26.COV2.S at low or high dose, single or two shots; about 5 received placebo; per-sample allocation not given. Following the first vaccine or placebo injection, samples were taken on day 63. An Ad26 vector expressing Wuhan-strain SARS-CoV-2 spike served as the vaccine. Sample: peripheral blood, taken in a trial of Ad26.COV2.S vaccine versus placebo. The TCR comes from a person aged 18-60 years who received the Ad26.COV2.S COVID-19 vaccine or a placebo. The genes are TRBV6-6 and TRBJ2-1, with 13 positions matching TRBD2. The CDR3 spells CASSRTSGGYPGFF. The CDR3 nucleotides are TGTGCCAGCAGTCGGACTAGCGGGGGATACCCCGGGTTCTTC.